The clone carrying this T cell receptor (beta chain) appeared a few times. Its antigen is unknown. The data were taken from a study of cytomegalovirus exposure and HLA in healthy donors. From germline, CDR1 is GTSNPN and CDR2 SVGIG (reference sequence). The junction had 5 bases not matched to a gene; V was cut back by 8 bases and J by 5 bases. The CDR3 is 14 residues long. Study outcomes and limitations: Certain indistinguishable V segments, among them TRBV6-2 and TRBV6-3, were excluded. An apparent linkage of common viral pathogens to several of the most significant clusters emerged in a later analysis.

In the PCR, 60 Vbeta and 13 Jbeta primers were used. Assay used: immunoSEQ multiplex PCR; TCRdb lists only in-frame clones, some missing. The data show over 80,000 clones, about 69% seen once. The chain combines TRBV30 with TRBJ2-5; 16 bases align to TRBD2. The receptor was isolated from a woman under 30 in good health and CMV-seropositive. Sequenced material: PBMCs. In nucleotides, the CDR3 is TGTGCCGGGACTAGCGGGAGGGCCGGGGAGACCCAGTACTTC. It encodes CAGTSGRAGETQYF. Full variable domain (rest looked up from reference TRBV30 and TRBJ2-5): SQTIHQWPATLVQPVGSPLSLECTVEGTSNPNLYWYRQAAGRGLQLLFYSVGIGQISSEVPQNLSASRPQDRQFILSSKKLLLSDSGFYLCAGTSGRAGETQYFGPGTRLLVL.